The T cell receptor beta chain described here comes from a study of control samples from healthy donors and cancer patients. The assay was immunoSEQ multiplex PCR, and TCRdb's table has in-frame clones only and misses some. The sample has about 180,000 clones, around 89% seen once. CDR1 and CDR2 (germline): MGHRA, YSYEKL. The CDR3 contains 18 residues. The J segment lost 0 bases and the V segment lost 2 bases, leaving 7 bases of the junction unmatched. This clonotype was obtained from a woman aged 45-59 years in good health. V gene TRBV4-1 combines with J gene TRBJ1-1; TRBD1 matches at 12 bases. The sample taken for sequencing was blood. The CDR3 bases are TGCGCCAGCAGCCAATGGGCCGGGACAGGGGGCTTGAACACTGAAGCTTTCTTT. Amino acid sequence: CASSQWAGTGGLNTEAFF.